This T cell receptor beta chain was sequenced during a study of blood T cell repertoires in COVID-19 (TCRdb year 2020). Background on the whole study: Samples from collaborators originated in the United States, Italy and Spain and spanned both the acute and convalescent phases of COVID-19. A freely available public database, intended as a resource for researchers studying the immune response to SARS-CoV-2, is where the repertoires were released. A de-identified subject ID, COVID-19 status, age in years and sex were almost always included in the sample metadata. Where available, HLA class I and class II types were taken from metadata supplied by the sample provider and were not determined by assay-based typing. The material from the prospective study consisted of cDNA or gDNA derived from T cells, B-cell-depleted T cells, or PBMCs. Samples were obtained from the ongoing ImmuneRACE study (first 160 participants) and from 1,254 subjects provided by 6 global collaborators. Deeply sampled blood TCRbeta repertoires from subjects exposed to, actively infected with, or recovered from COVID-19 were included in the dataset.

Overall study outcomes, separate from this receptor: Clinical and demographic metadata were provided uncurated, with the amount varying by source and participant.

With regard to this clone: There is no known antigen for this receptor. Nothing much larger sits one base from this clone, and base qualities are not available.

At one collaborating source in Seattle, patients were enrolled during active infection and were followed longitudinally through the course of disease. The collaborating institutions used their own protocols to collect whole blood in K2EDTA tubes. For TCRbeta analysis, collaborators shipped samples in one of three forms: frozen whole blood, isolated PBMCs, or DNA extracted from either of those sample types. TCRbeta CDR3 regions were amplified from genomic DNA using the immunoSEQ Assay, a bias-controlled multiplex PCR. The published analysis was carried out like this. The number of nucleated cells in each sample was estimated by amplification of reference gene primers within the assay. To quantify the absolute abundance of each unique TCRbeta CDR3 rearrangement, sequence reads were collapsed and filtered. For each sample, productive Simpson clonality was calculated by taking the square root of Simpson's diversity index across productive rearrangements. Drawn from immuneACCESS, this table holds only the in-frame rearrangements with V and J called that TCRdb kept. Clones are partly lost; checked studies trace under half to an unresolved V gene and leave the rest unexplained. V, J and clone size are those of that table, while D and trimming were read from the DNA. This sample comprises under 75,000 clones, just under 75% of them detected only once. The top ten hold around 4.9% of the sample.

The source of this sequence is a woman aged 70-85 years with COVID-19, enrolled during active disease. Material for sequencing was peripheral blood.

The sequence in DNA is TGCGCCAGCAGCTTACTAGCGGGAGAAGAGACCCAGTACTTC. Its protein product is CASSLLAGEETQYF. This sequence uses TRBV5-1 and TRBJ2-5; a stretch of 11 junction bases matches TRBD2. CDR1 and CDR2 are drawn from the germline V gene: SGHRS, YFSETQ. Reading from cysteine to phenylalanine, the CDR3 counts 14 amino acids. Only CDR3 DNA is held: 42 bases, read in frame from base 1. V and J are trimmed by 2 bases and 3 bases, and the gene matches miss 0 bases of the junction.